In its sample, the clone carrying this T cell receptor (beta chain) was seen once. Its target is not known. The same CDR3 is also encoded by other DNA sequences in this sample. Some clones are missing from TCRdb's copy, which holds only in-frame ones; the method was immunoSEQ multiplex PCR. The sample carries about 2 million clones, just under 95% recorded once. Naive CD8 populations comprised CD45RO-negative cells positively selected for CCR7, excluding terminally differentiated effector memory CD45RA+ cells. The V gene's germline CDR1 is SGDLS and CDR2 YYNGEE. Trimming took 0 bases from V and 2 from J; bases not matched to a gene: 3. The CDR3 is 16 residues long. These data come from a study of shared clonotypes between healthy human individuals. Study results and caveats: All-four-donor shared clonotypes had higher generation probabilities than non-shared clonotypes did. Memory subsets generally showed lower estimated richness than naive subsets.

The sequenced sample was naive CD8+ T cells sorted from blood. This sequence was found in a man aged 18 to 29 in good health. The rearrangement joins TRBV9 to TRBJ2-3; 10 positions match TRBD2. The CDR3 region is CASSVGLAGTTDTQYF. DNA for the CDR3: TGTGCCAGCAGCGTAGGACTAGCGGGTACCACAGATACGCAGTATTTT.